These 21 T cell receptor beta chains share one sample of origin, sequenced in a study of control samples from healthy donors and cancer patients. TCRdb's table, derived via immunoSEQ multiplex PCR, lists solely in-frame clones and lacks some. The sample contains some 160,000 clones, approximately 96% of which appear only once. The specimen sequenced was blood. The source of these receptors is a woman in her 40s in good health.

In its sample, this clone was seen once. The CDR3 nucleotides are TGTGCCAGCAGTCCGCGGACAGGGCACTATGGCTACACCTTC. It yields the protein CASSPRTGHYGYTF. The chain combines TRBV27 with TRBJ1-2, with 8 bases identical to TRBD1. Per the germline V gene, CDR1 is MNHEY and CDR2 is SMNVEV (reference sequence). CDR3 size: 14 residues. Germline trimming cut 5 bases from V and 3 bases from J; bases unmatched to any gene: 5.

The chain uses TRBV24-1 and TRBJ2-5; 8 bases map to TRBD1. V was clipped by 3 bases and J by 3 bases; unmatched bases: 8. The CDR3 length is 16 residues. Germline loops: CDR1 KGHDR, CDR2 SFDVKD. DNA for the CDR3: TGTGCCACCAGTGATCAAACTGACAGGGGTAAAGAGACCCAGTACTTC. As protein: CATSDQTDRGKETQYF.

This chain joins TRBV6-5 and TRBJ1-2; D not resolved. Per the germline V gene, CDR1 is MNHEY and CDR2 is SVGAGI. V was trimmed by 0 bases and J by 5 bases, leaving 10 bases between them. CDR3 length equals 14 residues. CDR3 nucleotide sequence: TGTGCCAGCAGTTACTCGTTCACGGTTTATGGCTACACCTTC. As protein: CASSYSFTVYGYTF.

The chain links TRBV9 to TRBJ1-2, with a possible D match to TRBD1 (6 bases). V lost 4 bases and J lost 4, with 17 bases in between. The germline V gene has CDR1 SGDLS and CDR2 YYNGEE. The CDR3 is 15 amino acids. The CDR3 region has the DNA TGTGCCAGCAGCTTACAACCGACAGGTCTCTATGGCTACACCTTC. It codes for CASSLQPTGLYGYTF.

The CDR3 DNA reads as TGCGCCAGCAGCCAGGGGACGAACACTGAAGCTTTCTTT. Amino acid sequence: CASSQGTNTEAFF. The V call is TRBV5-1, the J call TRBJ1-1, with D possibly being TRBD1 (6 bases). The CDR3 spans 13 residues. Between the trimmed V and J ends, which lost 4 bases and 1 base, there was a span of 8 bases. CDR1 and CDR2 from the germline V gene are SGHRS and YFSETQ.

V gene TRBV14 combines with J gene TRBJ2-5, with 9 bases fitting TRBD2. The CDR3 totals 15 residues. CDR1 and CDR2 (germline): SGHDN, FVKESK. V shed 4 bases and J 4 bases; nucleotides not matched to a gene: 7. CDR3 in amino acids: CASSPWLAGTETQYF. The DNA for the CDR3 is TGTGCCAGCAGCCCGTGGCTAGCGGGAACAGAGACCCAGTACTTC.

CDR3 in amino acids: CATSDHPGQDNNEQFF. The CDR3 bases are TGTGCCACCAGTGATCACCCTGGACAAGATAACAATGAGCAGTTCTTC. V usage is TRBV24-1 and J usage is TRBJ2-1; possibly TRBD1 for D (5 bases). Per germline, CDR1 KGHDR and CDR2 SFDVKD. The V end lost 3 bases, the J end lost 5 bases, and 16 bases lay between the germline ends. The CDR3 spans 16 residues.

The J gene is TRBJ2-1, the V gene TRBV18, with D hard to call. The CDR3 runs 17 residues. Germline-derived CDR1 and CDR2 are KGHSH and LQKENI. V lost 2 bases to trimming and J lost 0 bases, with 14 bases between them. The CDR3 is CASSPFTARSSYNEQFF. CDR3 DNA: TGTGCCAGCTCACCATTTACAGCCCGGAGCTCCTACAATGAGCAGTTCTTC.

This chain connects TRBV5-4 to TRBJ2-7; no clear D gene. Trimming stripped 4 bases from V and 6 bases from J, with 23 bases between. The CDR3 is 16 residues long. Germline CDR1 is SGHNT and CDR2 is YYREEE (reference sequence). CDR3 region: CASSPDLGLSFSEQYF. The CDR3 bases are TGTGCCAGCAGCCCCGATCTTGGGCTTTCATTTAGCGAGCAGTACTTC.

CDR3 DNA sequence: TGTGCCAGCAGTTCCCCCGGACAGGCCGTTCCGGAGACCCAGTACTTC. Translating gives CASSSPGQAVPETQYF. The rearrangement uses TRBV6-5 and TRBJ2-5; the match to TRBD1 covers 7 bases. With V trimmed by 4 bases and J by 5 bases, 13 bases remained unmatched. This CDR3 is built from 16 residues. CDR1 MNHEY and CDR2 SVGAGI come from the germline V gene.

The CDR3 loop is CASSPGPGDPNGYTF. CDR3 nucleotide sequence: TGTGCCAGCAGCCCCGGGCCAGGAGACCCAAATGGCTACACCTTC. The chain uses TRBV7-9 and TRBJ1-2; no clear D gene. Trimming took off 5 bases at V and 6 bases at J, with 19 bases between the two ends. Germline V gene lookup returns CDR1 SEHNR and CDR2 FQNEAQ (reference sequence). The CDR3 runs to 15 residues.

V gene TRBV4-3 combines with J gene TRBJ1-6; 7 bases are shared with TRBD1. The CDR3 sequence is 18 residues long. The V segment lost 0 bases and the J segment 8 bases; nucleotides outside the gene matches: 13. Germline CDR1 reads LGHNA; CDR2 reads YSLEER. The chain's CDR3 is CASSQDFATGSIHSPLHF. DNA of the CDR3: TGCGCCAGCAGCCAAGATTTCGCGACAGGGAGTATTCATTCACCCCTCCACTTT.

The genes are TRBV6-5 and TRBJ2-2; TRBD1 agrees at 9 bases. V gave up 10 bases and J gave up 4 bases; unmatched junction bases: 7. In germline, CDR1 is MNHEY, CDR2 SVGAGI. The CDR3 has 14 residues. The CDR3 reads CAILRDRVTGELFF. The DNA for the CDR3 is TGTGCCATACTCCGGGACAGGGTCACCGGGGAGCTGTTTTTT.

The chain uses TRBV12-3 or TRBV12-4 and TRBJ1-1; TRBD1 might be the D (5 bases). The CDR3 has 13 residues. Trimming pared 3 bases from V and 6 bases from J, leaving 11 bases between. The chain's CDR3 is CASSFRWGSEAFF. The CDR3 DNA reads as TGTGCCAGCAGTTTTCGTTGGGGCTCTGAAGCTTTCTTT.

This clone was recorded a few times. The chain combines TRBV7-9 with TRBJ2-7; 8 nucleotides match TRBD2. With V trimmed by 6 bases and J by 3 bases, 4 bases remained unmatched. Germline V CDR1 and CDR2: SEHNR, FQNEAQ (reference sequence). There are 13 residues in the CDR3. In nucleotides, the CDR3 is TGTGCCAGCAGGGGCGGGGGGAACTACGAGCAGTACTTC. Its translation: CASRGGGNYEQYF.

CDR3: CASSRGRRTSATNEKLFF. The CDR3 bases are TGTGCCAGTAGTAGGGGGCGGCGGACCAGCGCAACTAATGAAAAACTGTTTTTT. This chain links TRBV19 with TRBJ1-4, with a tentative D call TRBD1 (6 bases). Germline V lookup: CDR1 LNHDA, CDR2 SQIVND (reference sequence). CDR3 length equals 18 residues. V was cut by 4 bases and J by 0 bases, with 18 bases left in between.

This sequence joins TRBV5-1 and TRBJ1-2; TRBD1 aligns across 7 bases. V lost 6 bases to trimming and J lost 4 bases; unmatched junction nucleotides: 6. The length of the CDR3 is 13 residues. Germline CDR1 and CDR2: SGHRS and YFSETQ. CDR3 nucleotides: TGCGCCAGCACGAAGACAGGGACCTATGGCTACACCTTC. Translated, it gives CASTKTGTYGYTF.

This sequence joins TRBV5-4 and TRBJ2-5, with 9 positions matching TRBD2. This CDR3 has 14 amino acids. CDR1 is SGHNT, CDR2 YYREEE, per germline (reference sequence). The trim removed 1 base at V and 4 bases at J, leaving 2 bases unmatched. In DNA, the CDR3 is TGTGCCAGCAGCTTGAGGACTAGCGTAGAGACCCAGTACTTC. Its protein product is CASSLRTSVETQYF.

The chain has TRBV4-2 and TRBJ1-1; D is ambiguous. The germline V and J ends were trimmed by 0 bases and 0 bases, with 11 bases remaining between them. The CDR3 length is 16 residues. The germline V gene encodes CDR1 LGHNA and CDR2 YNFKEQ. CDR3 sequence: CASSQDPQVMNTEAFF. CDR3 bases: TGTGCCAGCAGCCAAGATCCCCAGGTGATGAACACTGAAGCTTTCTTT.

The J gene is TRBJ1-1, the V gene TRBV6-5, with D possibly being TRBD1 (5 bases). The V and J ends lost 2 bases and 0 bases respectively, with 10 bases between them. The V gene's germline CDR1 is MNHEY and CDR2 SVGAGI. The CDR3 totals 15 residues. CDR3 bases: TGTGCCAGCAGTTACCCAGGGAATTTGAACACTGAAGCTTTCTTT. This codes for CASSYPGNLNTEAFF.

CDR3 DNA: TGTGCCAGCAGTTTTACCGGCGGCCGAGAGACCCAGTACTTC. It encodes CASSFTGGRETQYF. The rearrangement joins TRBV6-5 to TRBJ2-5; D unclear. CDR3 length: 14 residues. V gave up 4 bases and J gave up 4 bases, with 13 bases separating them. Germline values: CDR1 MNHEY, CDR2 SVGAGI.